The 28 T cell receptor beta chains below come from one sample, sequenced in a study of T cell changes during pregnancy in multiple sclerosis. Sequencing was performed with immunoSEQ multiplex PCR; in TCRdb, only in-frame clones are kept and a portion is missing. The data hold approximately 130,000 clones, with around 95% observed a single time. Here the sequenced sample was peripheral blood, taken after pregnancy. The receptors shown here come from a female donor with multiple sclerosis, enrolled in a pregnancy study.

This sequence joins TRBV5-4 and TRBJ2-1; TRBD2 is a possible D gene (5 bases). Germline CDR1 and CDR2: SGHNT and YYREEE (reference sequence). The CDR3 loop spans 15 amino acids. V dropped 4 bases and J dropped 0 bases, with 11 bases sitting between them. DNA of the CDR3: TGTGCCAGCAGCCTAGGCGGGCCCTCCTACAATGAGCAGTTCTTC. It specifies CASSLGGPSYNEQFF.

A single count supports this clone. V and J are TRBV28 and TRBJ2-7; D gene unclear. The V gene's germline CDR1 is MDHEN and CDR2 SYDVKM. There are 12 residues in the CDR3. The ends were cut back, 4 bases at V and 2 bases at J, with 6 bases in the middle. CDR3 sequence (DNA): TGTGCCAGCAGTTCCCTCCCCTACGAGCAGTACTTC. It codes for CASSSLPYEQYF.

This chain links TRBV6-1 with TRBJ1-5; no reliable D call. The CDR3 runs to 15 residues. From germline, CDR1 is MNHNS and CDR2 SASEGT. V lost 4 bases and J 1 base, leaving 11 bases between the germline ends. CDR3 protein: CASSAGTLSNQPQHF. In DNA form, the CDR3 reads TGTGCCAGCAGTGCAGGAACTCTAAGCAATCAGCCCCAGCATTTT.

The genes are TRBV29-1 and TRBJ2-1; 11 bases line up with TRBD2. The CDR3 is 16 residues long. The V gene's germline CDR1 is SQVTM and CDR2 ANQGSEA. With V trimmed by 2 bases and J by 4 bases, 7 bases remained unmatched. The CDR3 nucleotides read TGCAGCGTTGAACTGGGGACTAGCGGAGTGTACAATGAGCAGTTCTTC. It codes for CSVELGTSGVYNEQFF.

This clone was counted a single time. The V and J genes are TRBV9 and TRBJ1-2; D gene uncertain. The V gene lost 0 bases and the J gene lost 2 bases, with 8 bases spanning the gap. CDR1 is SGDLS and CDR2 is YYNGEE in the germline V gene. The CDR3 spans 14 residues. The CDR3 region is CASSVAFVNYGYTF. DNA for the CDR3: TGTGCCAGCAGCGTAGCCTTTGTAAACTATGGCTACACCTTC.

This chain links TRBV7-9 with TRBJ2-5; 7 positions match TRBD2. Germline V lookup: CDR1 SEHNR, CDR2 FQNEAQ (reference sequence). V was clipped by 5 bases and J by 5 bases; unmatched bases: 14. The CDR3 runs 16 residues. CDR3 in DNA: TGTGCCAGCAGCCCCGAGGGGCGGGAGTTCGGGGAGACCCAGTACTTC. Translated, it gives CASSPEGREFGETQYF.

The chain employs TRBV11-1 and TRBJ1-2, with D perhaps matching TRBD1 (6 bases). This CDR3 has 13 residues. V gave up 1 base and J gave up 3 bases, with 6 bases separating them. Germline V gene lookup returns CDR1 SGHAT and CDR2 FQDESV (reference sequence). The CDR3: CASSLGTDYGYTF. The CDR3 coding sequence is TGTGCCAGCAGCTTAGGGACAGACTATGGCTACACCTTC.

The chain combines TRBV5-1 with TRBJ2-5; tentatively, D is TRBD1 (6 bases). Trimming stripped 5 bases from V and 4 bases from J, with 15 bases between. The germline V gene encodes CDR1 SGHRS and CDR2 YFSETQ. CDR3 length: 14 residues. The CDR3 sequence: CASSPDQGRETQYF. The CDR3 coding sequence is TGCGCCAGCAGTCCCGATCAGGGGAGAGAGACCCAGTACTTC.

V is TRBV19 and J is TRBJ1-5; D call uncertain. The V end lost 1 base, the J end lost 0 bases, and 4 bases lay between the germline ends. CDR1 is LNHDA, CDR2 SQIVND, per germline (reference sequence). The CDR3 runs to 14 residues. The CDR3 nucleotides are TGTGCCAGTAGTATAGGAGGTAGCAATCAGCCCCAGCATTTT. It codes for CASSIGGSNQPQHF. Together with reference TRBV19 and TRBJ1-5, the CDR3 gives the full variable domain: DGGITQSPKYLFRKEGQNVTLSCEQNLNHDAMYWYRQDPGQGLRLIYYSQIVNDFQKGDIAEGYSVSREKKESFPLTVTSAQKNPTAFYLCASSIGGSNQPQHFGDGTRLSIL.

This chain joins TRBV12-5 and TRBJ2-1; 7 nucleotides line up with TRBD2. The J segment lost 9 bases and the V segment lost 5 bases, leaving 13 bases of the junction unmatched. Germline V gene lookup returns CDR1 LGHNT and CDR2 FRNRAP. There are 15 residues in the CDR3. The CDR3 spells CASGRPGSGVREQFF. The CDR3 nucleotides read TGTGCTAGTGGTAGGCCGGGCAGCGGGGTGCGTGAGCAGTTCTTC.

V and J are TRBV6-1 and TRBJ1-5, with D possibly being TRBD1 (5 bases). Trimming took off 4 bases at V and 7 bases at J, with 17 bases between the two ends. Germline loops: CDR1 MNHNS, CDR2 SASEGT. This CDR3 spans 15 amino acids. CDR3 in amino acids: CASSGTAGRRQPQHF. The CDR3 nucleotides read TGTGCCAGCAGTGGGACCGCAGGGAGGAGACAGCCCCAGCATTTT.

The V call is TRBV28, the J call TRBJ2-1, with 8 nucleotides matching TRBD2. There are 11 residues in the CDR3. After removal of 8 bases from V and 15 bases from J, the junction contained 9 bases not matched to a gene. Germline loops: CDR1 MDHEN, CDR2 SYDVKM. CDR3 sequence reads: CASGGTRVRFF. CDR3 DNA sequence: TGTGCCAGCGGGGGGACTAGAGTGCGGTTCTTC.

This rearrangement joins TRBV28 to TRBJ1-5; weak D call: TRBD1 (6 bases). This CDR3 is 16 amino acids long. CDR1 MDHEN and CDR2 SYDVKM come from the germline V gene. Trimming shortened V by 5 bases and J by 0 bases, and 14 bases separated the two germline ends. The CDR3 here is CASSPPQGYSNQPQHF. For the CDR3, the DNA is TGTGCCAGCAGTCCACCACAGGGTTATAGCAATCAGCCCCAGCATTTT.

This clone was observed a single time. The chain uses TRBV28 and TRBJ2-3; D not resolved. Germline loops: CDR1 MDHEN, CDR2 SYDVKM. The CDR3 has 17 residues. V lost 5 bases and J lost 4, with 22 bases in between. CDR3 in amino acids: CASSPITRRSAADTQYF. The CDR3 DNA is TGTGCCAGCAGTCCCATCACAAGGAGATCTGCTGCAGATACGCAGTATTTT.

The chain joins TRBV14 to TRBJ2-5, with D possibly being TRBD2 (6 bases). This CDR3 contains 11 residues. V was trimmed by 9 bases and J by 5 bases, leaving 10 bases between them. Looked up from germline, CDR1 is SGHDN and CDR2 is FVKESK. The CDR3 region is CASEGRETQYF. CDR3 nucleotides: TGTGCCAGTGAGGGGAGGGAGACCCAGTACTTC.

The CDR3, as DNA: TGTGCCAGCAGCCCGCCGACAGGCCTCTATGGCTACACCTTC. Encoded protein: CASSPPTGLYGYTF. The rearrangement links TRBV5-6 to TRBJ1-2; a weak D match, TRBD1 (6 bases). This CDR3 has 14 residues. Trimming shortened V by 4 bases and J by 4 bases, and 14 bases separated the two germline ends. The germline V gene has CDR1 SGHDT and CDR2 YYEEEE.

V and J are TRBV10-2 and TRBJ2-2; D is possibly TRBD1 (6 bases). Trimming removed 3 bases at V and 9 bases at J, with 14 bases between. The CDR3 contains 14 residues. The germline V gene encodes CDR1 WSHSY and CDR2 SAAADI. CDR3 DNA: TGCGCCAGCAGTGATCGCGACAGGTCCCGGGAGCTGTTTTTT. This encodes CASSDRDRSRELFF.

In DNA, the CDR3 is TGTGCCGGACAGGGATCGACCACCTTGGTGGTTAACACTGAAGCTTTCTTT. This sequence encodes CAGQGSTTLVVNTEAFF. The rearrangement joins TRBV2 to TRBJ1-1; 8 positions agree with TRBD1. Germline loops: CDR1 SNHLY, CDR2 FYNNEI. The CDR3 length is 17 residues. V was pared by 11 bases and J by 2 bases, with 19 bases of the junction left unmatched. The complete variable domain, with remaining parts taken from reference TRBV2 and TRBJ1-1, reads EPEVTQTPSHQVTQMGQEVILRCVPISNHLYFYWYRQILGQKVEFLVSFYNNEISEKSEIFDDQFSVERPDGSNFTLKIRSTKLEDSAMYFCAGQGSTTLVVNTEAFFGQGTRLTVV.

The CDR3 DNA is TGTGCCAGCAGCCTACACAGGGGCGCGGAGACCCAGTACTTC. Protein sequence: CASSLHRGAETQYF. The chain carries TRBV4-2 and TRBJ2-5, with 7 nucleotides matching TRBD1. V lost 4 bases to trimming and J lost 5 bases; unmatched junction nucleotides: 7. CDR1 is LGHNA and CDR2 is YNFKEQ in the germline V gene. This CDR3 comprises 14 residues.

The chain is built from TRBV5-4 and TRBJ1-1, with D possibly matching TRBD1 (5 bases). Germline V lookup: CDR1 SGHNT, CDR2 YYREEE (reference sequence). This CDR3 has 13 residues. Trimming shortened V by 0 bases and J by 7 bases, and 10 bases separated the two germline ends. CDR3 sequence reads: CASSLAGALEAFF. The CDR3 bases are TGTGCCAGCAGCTTGGCTGGGGCCCTTGAAGCTTTCTTT.

The rearrangement links TRBV28 to TRBJ1-5; D remains unclear. V was trimmed by 1 base and J by 4 bases, leaving 11 bases between them. CDR1 and CDR2 (germline): MDHEN, SYDVKM. CDR3 size: 15 residues. CDR3 sequence reads: CASSLLVSDNQPQHF. CDR3 in DNA: TGTGCCAGCAGTTTATTAGTGTCCGATAATCAGCCCCAGCATTTT.

This rearrangement joins TRBV29-1 to TRBJ2-7, with 7 nucleotides matching TRBD2. The CDR3 runs 14 residues. J was trimmed by 0 bases and V by 6 bases; bases with no gene match: 8. Germline V gene sequence: CDR1 SQVTM, CDR2 ANQGSEA. The CDR3 nucleotides are TGCAGCGTGACGACTAGCTTAGACTCCTACGAGCAGTACTTC. It translates to CSVTTSLDSYEQYF.

J is TRBJ2-5 and V is TRBV20-1; 7 nucleotides match TRBD1. The trim removed 6 bases at V and 5 bases at J, leaving 0 bases unmatched. The CDR3 totals 10 residues. Germline V gene sequence: CDR1 DFQATT, CDR2 SNEGSKA (reference sequence). CDR3 nucleotides: TGCAGTGCGACAGGGGAGACCCAGTACTTC. Residues: CSATGETQYF.

The chain links TRBV23-1 to TRBJ2-1; tentatively, D is TRBD2 (6 bases). TRBV23-1 is an open reading frame, and its role is uncertain. V was shortened by 0 bases and J by 2 bases, with 14 bases between the two germline ends. The CDR3 extends over 17 amino acids. The chain's CDR3 is CASSQSPGARAYNEQFF. The CDR3 region has the DNA TGCGCCAGCAGTCAATCACCGGGAGCCCGTGCCTACAATGAGCAGTTCTTC.

The chain couples TRBV19 to TRBJ2-3; 8 bases line up with TRBD1. The J segment lost 0 bases and the V segment lost 6 bases, leaving 5 bases of the junction unmatched. The germline CDR1 and CDR2 sequences are LNHDA and SQIVND (reference sequence). The CDR3 is made up of 15 amino acids. This CDR3 is CASRQTGVSTDTQYF. The CDR3 DNA sequence: TGTGCCAGTAGGCAGACAGGGGTCAGCACAGATACGCAGTATTTT.

This rearrangement joins TRBV7-2 to TRBJ2-2; D is uncertain. CDR3 length: 14 residues. Trimming took 5 bases from V and 6 from J, leaving 13 bases between them. Germline lookup yields CDR1 SGHTA and CDR2 FQGNSA. For the CDR3, the DNA is TGTGCCAGCAGCCCGCGACTTAAATCCGGGGAGCTGTTTTTT. Translated: CASSPRLKSGELFF.

The V call is TRBV16, the J call TRBJ1-5; D gene uncertain. The CDR3 spans 14 residues. The V end was cut by 1 base, the J end by 2 bases, with 6 bases between. Germline V CDR1 and CDR2: KGHSY, FQNENV. The CDR3 DNA sequence: TGTGCCAGCAGCCAATTCGAGGGCAATCAGCCCCAGCATTTT. This encodes CASSQFEGNQPQHF. Complete variable domain (other parts from reference TRBV16 and TRBJ1-5): GEEVAQTPKHLVRGEGQKAKLYCAPIKGHSYVFWYQQVLKNEFKFLISFQNENVFDETGMPKERFSAKCLPNSPCSLEIQATKLEDSAVYFCASSQFEGNQPQHFGDGTRLSIL.

The CDR3 spells CAWRGRMGEQYF. As DNA, the CDR3 is TGTGCCTGGAGGGGGAGAATGGGCGAGCAGTACTTC. The rearrangement uses TRBV30 and TRBJ2-7, with D possibly TRBD2 on 5 matching bases. Germline V gene sequence: CDR1 GTSNPN, CDR2 SVGIG (reference sequence). V lost 3 bases, J lost 6 bases, and 12 bases lay in between. The CDR3 loop spans 12 amino acids.